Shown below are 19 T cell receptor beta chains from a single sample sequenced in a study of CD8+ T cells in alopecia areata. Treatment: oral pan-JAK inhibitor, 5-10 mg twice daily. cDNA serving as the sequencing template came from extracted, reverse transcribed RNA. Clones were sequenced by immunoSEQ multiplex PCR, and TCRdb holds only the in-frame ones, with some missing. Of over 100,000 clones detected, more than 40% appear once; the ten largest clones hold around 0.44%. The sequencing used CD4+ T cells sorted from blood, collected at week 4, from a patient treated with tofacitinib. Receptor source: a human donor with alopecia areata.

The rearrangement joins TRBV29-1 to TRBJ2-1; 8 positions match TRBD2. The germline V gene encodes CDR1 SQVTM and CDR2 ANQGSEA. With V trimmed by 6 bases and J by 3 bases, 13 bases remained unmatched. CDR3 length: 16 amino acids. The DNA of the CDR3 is TGCAGCGTACCTCCGGGGGGGAGGGCCTTCTACAATGAGCAGTTCTTC. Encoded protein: CSVPPGGRAFYNEQFF.

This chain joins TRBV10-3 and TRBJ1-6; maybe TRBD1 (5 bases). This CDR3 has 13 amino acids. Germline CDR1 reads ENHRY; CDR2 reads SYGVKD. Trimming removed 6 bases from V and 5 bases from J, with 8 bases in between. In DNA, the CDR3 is TGTGCCATCAGGGGACTCAATAATTCACCCCTCCACTTT. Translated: CAIRGLNNSPLHF.

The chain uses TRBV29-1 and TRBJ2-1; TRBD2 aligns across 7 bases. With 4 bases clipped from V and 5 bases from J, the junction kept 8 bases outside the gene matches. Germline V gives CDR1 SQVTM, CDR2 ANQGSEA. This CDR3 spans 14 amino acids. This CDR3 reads CSVGFGGRNNEQFF. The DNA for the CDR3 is TGCAGCGTTGGTTTTGGCGGGAGAAACAATGAGCAGTTCTTC.

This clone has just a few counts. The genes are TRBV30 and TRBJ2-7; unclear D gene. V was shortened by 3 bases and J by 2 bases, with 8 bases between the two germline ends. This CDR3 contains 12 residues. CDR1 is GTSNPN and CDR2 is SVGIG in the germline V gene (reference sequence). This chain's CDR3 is CAWRAGPYEQYF. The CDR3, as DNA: TGTGCCTGGAGGGCAGGCCCCTACGAGCAGTACTTC.

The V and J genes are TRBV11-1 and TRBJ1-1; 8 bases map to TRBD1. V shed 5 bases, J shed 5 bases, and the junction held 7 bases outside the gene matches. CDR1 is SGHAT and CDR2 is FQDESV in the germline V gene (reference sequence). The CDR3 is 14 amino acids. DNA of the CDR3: TGTGCCAGCAGCACAGGACAGGGAAGAACTGAAGCTTTCTTT. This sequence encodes CASSTGQGRTEAFF.

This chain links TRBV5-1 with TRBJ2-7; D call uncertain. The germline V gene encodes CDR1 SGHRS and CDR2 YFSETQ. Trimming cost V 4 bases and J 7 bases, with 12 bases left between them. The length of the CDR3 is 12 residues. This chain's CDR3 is CASSPTLGEQYF. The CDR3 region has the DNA TGCGCCAGCAGCCCCACCCTGGGAGAGCAGTACTTC. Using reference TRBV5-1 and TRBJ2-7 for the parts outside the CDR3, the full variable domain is KAGVTQTPRYLIKTRGQQVTLSCSPISGHRSVSWYQQTPGQGLQFLFEYFSETQRNKGNFPGRFSGRQFSNSRSEMNVSTLELGDSALYLCASSPTLGEQYFGPGTRLTVT.

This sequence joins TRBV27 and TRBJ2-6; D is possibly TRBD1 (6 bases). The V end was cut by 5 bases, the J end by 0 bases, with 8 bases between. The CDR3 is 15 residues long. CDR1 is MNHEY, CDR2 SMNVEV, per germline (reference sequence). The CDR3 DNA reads TGTGCCAGCAGTGAGGGGGTCTCTGGGGCCAACGTCCTGACTTTC. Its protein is CASSEGVSGANVLTF.

CDR3 sequence reads: CASSDRDGIGYTF. The CDR3 DNA follows: TGTGCCAGCAGTGATCGGGACGGTATCGGCTACACCTTC. The V call is TRBV28, the J call TRBJ1-2; a possible D gene is TRBD1 (5 bases). The V gene's germline CDR1 is MDHEN and CDR2 SYDVKM. Between the trimmed V and J ends, which lost 5 bases and 8 bases, there was a span of 15 bases. CDR3 length equals 13 residues.

CDR3 loop: CASSQPGTGNTEAFF. CDR3 in DNA: TGCGCCAGCAGTCAACCTGGGACGGGGAACACTGAAGCTTTCTTT. This chain links TRBV23-1 with TRBJ1-1; a weak D match, TRBD1 (5 bases). TRBV23-1 is identified as an open reading frame with a role that is uncertain. The CDR3 runs to 15 residues. Trimming took off 2 bases at V and 1 base at J, with 11 bases between the two ends.

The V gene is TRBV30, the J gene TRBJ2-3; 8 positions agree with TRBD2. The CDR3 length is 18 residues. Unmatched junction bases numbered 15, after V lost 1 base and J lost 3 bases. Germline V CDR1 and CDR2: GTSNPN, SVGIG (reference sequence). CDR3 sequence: CAWSAYRWSGSGTDTQYF. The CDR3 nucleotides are TGTGCCTGGAGTGCTTACCGATGGAGCGGGAGCGGGACAGATACGCAGTATTTT.

CDR3 coding DNA: TGTGCCTGGAGTGTAAGGGTGAGGGGGGCGAGCACCGGGGAGCTGTTTTTT. Protein sequence: CAWSVRVRGASTGELFF. The rearrangement links TRBV30 to TRBJ2-2; D is possibly TRBD1 or TRBD2 (6 bases each). This CDR3 comprises 17 residues. Per the germline V gene, CDR1 is GTSNPN and CDR2 is SVGIG (reference sequence). V was trimmed by 0 bases and J by 4 bases, leaving 18 bases between them.

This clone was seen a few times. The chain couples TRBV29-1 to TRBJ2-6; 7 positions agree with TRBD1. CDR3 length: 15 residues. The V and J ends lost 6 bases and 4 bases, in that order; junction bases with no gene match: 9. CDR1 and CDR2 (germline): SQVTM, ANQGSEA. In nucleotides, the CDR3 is TGCAGCGTGGAACAGGGGAACGGCGGGGCCAACGTCCTGACTTTC. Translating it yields CSVEQGNGGANVLTF. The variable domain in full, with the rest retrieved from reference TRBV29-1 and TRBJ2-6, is SAVISQKPSRDICQRGTSLTIQCQVDSQVTMMFWYRQQPGQSLTLIATANQGSEATYESGFVIDKFPISRPNLTFSTLTVSNMSPEDSSIYLCSVEQGNGGANVLTFGAGSRLTVL.

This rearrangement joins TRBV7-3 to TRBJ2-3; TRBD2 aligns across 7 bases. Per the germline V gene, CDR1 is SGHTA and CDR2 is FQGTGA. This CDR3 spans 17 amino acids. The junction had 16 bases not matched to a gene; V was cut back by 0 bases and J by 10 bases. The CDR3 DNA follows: TGTGCCAGCAGCTTAACAGGTAGCGGGTCCGTGTTCTCTCCGCAGTATTTT. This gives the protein CASSLTGSGSVFSPQYF.

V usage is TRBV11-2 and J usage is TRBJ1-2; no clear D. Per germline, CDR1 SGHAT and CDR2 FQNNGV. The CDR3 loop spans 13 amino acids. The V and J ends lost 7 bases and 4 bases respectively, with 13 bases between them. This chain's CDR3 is CASTNIIGYGYTF. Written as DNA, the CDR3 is TGTGCCAGCACCAATATTATCGGCTATGGCTACACCTTC.

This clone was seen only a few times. CDR3 bases: TGTGCCAGCAGCTTGGGGCAGGGGGTTCAGCCCCAGCATTTT. It specifies CASSLGQGVQPQHF. The V gene is TRBV5-6, the J gene TRBJ1-5; 7 bases are shared with TRBD1. In germline, CDR1 is SGHDT, CDR2 YYEEEE. This CDR3 region has 14 residues. V gave up 0 bases and J gave up 6 bases; unmatched junction bases: 3.

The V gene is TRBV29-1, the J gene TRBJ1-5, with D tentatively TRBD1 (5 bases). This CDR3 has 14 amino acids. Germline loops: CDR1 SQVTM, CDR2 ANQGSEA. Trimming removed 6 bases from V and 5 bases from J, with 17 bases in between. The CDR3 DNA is TGCAGCGTCGGCGGGTTCCGGGGGGATCAGCCCCAGCATTTT. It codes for CSVGGFRGDQPQHF.

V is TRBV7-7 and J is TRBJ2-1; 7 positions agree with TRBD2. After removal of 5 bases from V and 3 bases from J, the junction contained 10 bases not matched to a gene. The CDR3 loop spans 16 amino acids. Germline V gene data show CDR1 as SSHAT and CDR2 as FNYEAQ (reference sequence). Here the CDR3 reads CASSRAGAGSYNEQFF. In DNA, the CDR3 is TGTGCCAGCAGCCGCGCGGGAGCGGGGAGCTACAATGAGCAGTTCTTC.

The CDR3 region is CASNRNGLNTEAFF. The CDR3 DNA sequence: TGCGCCAGCAATAGGAATGGTTTGAACACTGAAGCTTTCTTT. This chain joins TRBV5-1 and TRBJ1-1; D call uncertain. CDR3 length: 14 residues. Germline lookup yields CDR1 SGHRS and CDR2 YFSETQ. V was clipped by 6 bases and J by 0 bases, with 12 bases between them.

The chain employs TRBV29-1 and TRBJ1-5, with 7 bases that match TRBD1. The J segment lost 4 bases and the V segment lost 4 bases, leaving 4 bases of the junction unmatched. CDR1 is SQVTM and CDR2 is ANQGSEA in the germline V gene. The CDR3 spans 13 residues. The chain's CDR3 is CSVGDRDNQPQHF. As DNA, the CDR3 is TGCAGCGTTGGTGACAGGGATAATCAGCCCCAGCATTTT.